Ten or more counts support the clone carrying this T cell receptor (beta chain). The data belong to a study of HIV-infected children after antiretroviral therapy interruption. Background on the study: Continuous-treatment children had median age roughly 8 years, interruption roughly 9.5 years.

RNA-based 3' RACE libraries used unique molecular identifiers. TCRdb ran MiXCR on the 3' RACE reads and lists one entry per CDR3 protein. The sample shows approximately 96,000 distinct CDR3 sequences, about 7% of them seen only once. Documented treatment: PENTA 11 planned treatment interruption arm or continuous ART arm. The CDR3 length is 13 residues. Germline loops: CDR1 LNHNV, CDR2 YYDKDF (reference sequence). V shed 9 bases, J shed 5 bases, and the junction held 7 bases outside the gene matches. The source is a pool of human donors with HIV. The material sequenced was CD45RA+ CD4+ T cells from PBMCs, pooled from several time points, taken from a donor given antiretroviral therapy, either interrupted or continuous. The subset: naive CD4+ CD45RA+ CD45RO- T cells. The chain employs TRBV15 and TRBJ2-3, with 8 positions matching TRBD2. CDR3 nucleotides: TGTGCCACGGGTCGGGGGGGTGAAGATACGCAGTATTTT. Translating gives CATGRGGEDTQYF. The whole variable domain, filled in from reference TRBV15 and TRBJ2-3, reads DAMVIQNPRYQVTQFGKPVTLSCSQTLNHNVMYWYQQKSSQAPKLLFHYYDKDFNNEADTPDNFQSRRPNTSFCFLDIRSPGLGDTAMYLCATGRGGEDTQYFGPGTRLTVL.